This T cell receptor (beta chain) was sequenced in a study of T cell repertoires in cytomegalovirus infection. Study-level background: CMV infection together with matching HLA type was indicated by public TCR beta signatures. Points from the study as a whole: Summed frequency of shared TCR beta families picked out CMV carriers who also had the relevant HLA. It was HLA-C-restricted CMV-specific TCR beta clonotypes that dominated the response ex vivo.

This clonotype was observed once. Its antigen is currently unknown. The germline V and J ends were trimmed by 6 bases and 10 bases, with 18 bases remaining between them. The germline gives CDR1 MNHEY, CDR2 SVGAGI. The CDR3 is 13 residues long. One entry per CDR3 protein results from TCRdb running MiXCR on the reads. Among roughly 700,000 distinct CDR3 sequences listed, 30% to 40% were seen once. The chain couples TRBV6-5 to TRBJ1-1; D may be TRBD1 (5 bases). Sequences were derived from cultured PBMCs, sampled from culture after CMV antigen stimulation. The receptor's source is a human donor in good health (CMV status not recorded). Some clones in this sample may be carry-over from other donors' samples. The CDR3 spells CASSRSAQGSAFF. The CDR3 DNA is TGTGCCAGCAGCCGCTCCGCCCAGGGCTCAGCTTTCTTT.